This T cell receptor beta chain is from a study of shared clonotypes between healthy human individuals (dated by TCRdb to the early 2020s). For context, the study as a whole: A couple of women and a few men aged 18 to 49 years were included in the cohort. For each donor, CD4 naive and CD4 memory were each run on three plates, CD8 naive on two plates, and CD8 memory on one plate. The study deeply sequenced blood TCR repertoires of five healthy adults to estimate repertoire size and the extent of clonotype sharing between individuals. To increase sequencing depth and limit assay-specific biases, TCR repertoire library preparation and sequencing were carried out by different laboratories using diverse techniques. Between about 0.85 and 9.5 billion PBMCs per donor were obtained by leukapheresis. Results and caveats for the whole study, not just this receptor: Pairwise subsampling indicated that sequencing depth was expected to affect the degree of clonotype sharing among donors. Clonotypes shared by all four sorted-subset donors showed higher generation probabilities than non-shared clonotypes. When several donors were compared, the shared fraction of clonotypes was roughly 4.8% for naive CD4, 3.5% to 4% for naive CD8, 2.3% for memory CD4, and less than 0.45% for memory CD8. The genetic and exposure-history diversity represented was limited by the small number of donors. Incomplete sequencing was indicated by rarefaction of sorted-subset datasets, despite the large sequencing depth. Naive subsets generally had larger estimated clonotype richness than memory subsets. Sampling was limited to blood, and TCR repertoires in tissue likely differ from TCR repertoires in blood.

For the CD8 naive samples, CD45RO-negative cells were positively selected for CCR7, yielding a CD45RA+CCR7+ population from which TemRA cells were excluded. Donors were healthy HIV-negative adults with no recently reported acute infections or vaccinations. Only Caucasian adults living in Nashville, Tennessee, USA were represented among the donors. Blood was obtained by leukapheresis, after which PBMCs were separated by Ficoll-Histopaque density gradient centrifugation and cryopreserved in liquid nitrogen vapor phase. Analytical flow cytometry was used to check the purity and quantity of every magnetically sorted T cell population. Each sorted fraction had its genomic DNA isolated and then quantified by UV absorbance on a Nanodrop 2000c. Regarding this clone: Its cognate antigen has yet to be identified. Within one base of it there is no much larger clone, and no base qualities were kept.

The CDR3 runs 15 amino acids, cysteine and phenylalanine included. Here the CDR3 DNA is all that survives: 45 bases in frame from base 1. Trimming removed 5 bases from V and 4 bases from J, leaving 18 bases between the germline ends. According to the germline V gene (reference sequence), CDR1 reads SEHNR and CDR2 reads FQNEAQ. TCR CDR3 regions were amplified from genomic DNA by multiplex PCR using the deep immunoSEQ assay. Extracted genomic DNA from each cell subset was spread evenly across all wells of several immunoSEQ 96-well plates, with each plate serving as a replicate. For sorted subsets, around 200 ng genomic DNA, equal to 30,000 or so T cell genomes, was loaded into each replicate PCR. Purified libraries were quantified with a Qubit 3.0 fluorometer, sized on a Bioanalyzer 2100, and re-quantified with the KAPA Library Quantification kit. A separate single-read 150-cycle Illumina NextSeq 550 flow cell was used to sequence each immunoSEQ 96-well plate. The source study handled its data this way. The immunoSEQ output contained only junctional sequences without quality scores, so filtering could not match that applied to full-length reads. To assign V/J genes and CDR3, sequences were annotated using PyIR, a Python wrapper for IgBLAST v1.9, with IMGT germline references. Any read was removed if the V/J assignment was weak (E-value above 1e-6), the CDR3 was missing, or the read contained stop codons, out-of-frame junctions, or ambiguous translated residues. V3J clonotypes were defined as sequences sharing the same inferred V gene, J gene, and CDR3 amino acid sequence. The percentage overlap between two repertoires was calculated by dividing the number of shared unique clonotypes by the size of the smaller repertoire. Richness of each repertoire was evaluated using RTK rarefaction, the Chao1 estimator, and Recon v2.1 estimates of unobserved clonotypes. Generation probabilities were computed with OLGA for all TCRbeta clonotypes obtained by the gDNA method from a handful of donors. The table was pulled from immuneACCESS by TCRdb, which kept in-frame rearrangements only. Such tables lose some clones; where checked, under half of the loss comes from unresolved V genes, and the rest has no known cause. V and J calls and clone size come straight from that table; D and trimming were deduced from the DNA. This sample is represented by about 2.2 million clones; approximately 94% of them were singletons. The ten largest clones represent 1.5% to 2% of the sample.

This sequence originates from a man aged 18 to 30 in good health. Some clones in this sample may be carry-over from other donors' samples. The specimen was naive CD8+ T cells from PBMCs. The intended sense of this specimen's cell subset or site label: CD45RA+CCR7+. The V and J segments used are TRBV7-9 and TRBJ2-7; no D gene call is confident. At the DNA level, the sequence is TGTGCCAGCAGCCACCGGGCGGCAACCCCTTACGAGCAGTACTTC. This gives the protein CASSHRAATPYEQYF.